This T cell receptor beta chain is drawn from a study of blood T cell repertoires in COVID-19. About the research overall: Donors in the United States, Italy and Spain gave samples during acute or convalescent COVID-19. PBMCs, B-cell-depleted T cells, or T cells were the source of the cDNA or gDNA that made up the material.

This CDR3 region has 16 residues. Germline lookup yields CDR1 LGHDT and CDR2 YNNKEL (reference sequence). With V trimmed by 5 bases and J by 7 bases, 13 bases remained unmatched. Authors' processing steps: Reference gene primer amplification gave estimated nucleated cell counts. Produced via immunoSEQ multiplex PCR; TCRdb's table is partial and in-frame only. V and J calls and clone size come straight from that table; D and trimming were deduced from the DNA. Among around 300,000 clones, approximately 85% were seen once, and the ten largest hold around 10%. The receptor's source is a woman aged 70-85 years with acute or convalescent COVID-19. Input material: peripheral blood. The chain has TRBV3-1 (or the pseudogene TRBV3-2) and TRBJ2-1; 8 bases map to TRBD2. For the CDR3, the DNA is TGTGCCAGCAGCGCAACCGGGACTAGGATACGGAATGAGCAGTTCTTC. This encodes CASSATGTRIRNEQFF.